The entry that follows covers one T cell receptor (beta chain) sequence. CDR3 size: 16 residues. Germline V gives CDR1 MNHEY, CDR2 SVGAGI. V was clipped by 2 bases and J by 4 bases; unmatched bases: 5. TCRbeta library construction was performed incorporating unique molecular identifiers. TCRdb passed the PCR reads through MiXCR, listing each CDR3 protein once. Seen here are hundreds of thousands of distinct CDR3 sequences, around 16% observed once, and the top ten hold approximately 1%. The data stem from a study of T-cell reconstitution after alpha-beta-depleted transplantation in children. This rearrangement joins TRBV6-5 to TRBJ2-1, with 10 positions matching TRBD1. This sample comprised PBMCs from the stem cell graft donor, obtained from the stem cell graft. The sequence was collected from a human donor who donated a stem cell graft to a child with acute myeloid leukemia. The CDR3 loop is CASSYTGTGVYNEQFF. For the CDR3, the DNA is TGTGCCAGCAGTTACACCGGGACAGGGGTTTACAATGAGCAGTTCTTC.